These 10 T cell receptor beta chains came from one sample sequenced in a study of tissue T cells after allogeneic stem cell transplantation. Described time point: mouse harvest day 7 after allogeneic transplant. Tail vein injection delivered 10^7 T-cell-depleted bone marrow cells and 10^6 splenic CD5+ T cells. Sequencing used immunoSEQ multiplex PCR; TCRdb keeps in-frame clones, though not all of them. The table includes some 6,700 clones, around 50% detected once. Sample: gut tissue. The source is a female BALB/c mouse given C57BL/6 T cells with graft-versus-host disease after an allogeneic hematopoietic cell transplant.

Notes on this clone: The listed genes are named as in mouse. The CDR3 extends 1 residue past the end of the read, so its final part is completed from the germline J gene. This chain uses TRBV31 with TRBJ1-1; the D is unclear. V was shortened by 1 base and J by 0 bases, with 3 bases between the two germline ends. In germline, CDR1 is GKSSPN, CDR2 SITVG. The CDR3 extends over 12 amino acids. The CDR3 here is CAWSRQNTEVFF. Incomplete CDR3 DNA: TGTGCCTGGAGTCGACAGAACACAGAAGTCTTC.

Note on this clone: Germline and genes: mouse. The read is 1 residue too short to cover the CDR3 end, so that end is filled in from the germline J gene. The chain links TRBV13-3 to TRBJ1-2; 8 nucleotides match TRBD1. Trimming took 4 bases from V and 3 from J; bases not matched to a gene: 2. The CDR3 spans 13 residues. Germline V lookup: CDR1 NNHDY, CDR2 SYVADS. The sequenced part of the CDR3 DNA is TGTGCCAGCAGTCCAGGGGGCTACTCCGACTACACC. It yields the protein CASSPGGYSDYT. In full, the CDR3 is CASSPGGYSDYTF.

A word on this clone: Mouse names are used for the genes. CDR3 DNA, as far as it was read: TGTGCCAGCAGCTCCCGACTGGGGGGATCGGGAAACACCTTGTAC. As protein: CASSSRLGGSGNTLY. The complete CDR3 reads CASSSRLGGSGNTLYF. The chain uses TRBV3 and TRBJ2-4; TRBD2 matches 10 bases. From the germline J gene comes the end of the CDR3, since the read stops 1 residue before it. V trimming: 4 bases; J trimming: 5 bases; junction bases outside the gene matches: 9. The CDR3 is made up of 16 amino acids. CDR1 is SNHLY and CDR2 is FYNGKV in the germline V gene (reference sequence).

About this clone: Gene and germline names: mouse. Read data end 1 residue before the CDR3 end; the end is taken from the germline J gene. The chain joins TRBV26 to TRBJ2-7; 7 bases map to TRBD1. The CDR3 runs 14 residues. Trimming at V came to 5 bases and at J to 0 bases, leaving 4 bases not matched to a gene. Germline V gene lookup returns CDR1 KGHPV and CDR2 FQNQEV (reference sequence). CDR3 DNA, as far as it was read: TGTGCCAGCAGTTGGGACAGTAGCTCCTATGAACAGTAC. It specifies CASSWDSSSYEQY. The whole CDR3 protein reads CASSWDSSSYEQYF.

On this clone: Gene names are mouse gene names. The CDR3 end is not reached by the read, which stops 1 residue before it; the germline J gene fills it in. This rearrangement joins TRBV15 to TRBJ1-3; tentative D call: TRBD1 (5 bases). V was shortened by 3 bases and J by 3 bases, with 6 bases between the two germline ends. The CDR3 loop spans 13 amino acids. Germline-derived CDR1 and CDR2 are SGHND and FRSKSL. The CDR3 here is CASSFGGGNTLYF. The DNA read from the CDR3 is TGTGCCAGCAGTTTTGGGGGTGGAAATACGCTCTAT.

As regards this clone: The germline and genes are mouse ones. The CDR3 end is not reached by the read, which stops 1 residue before it; the germline J gene fills it in. This chain links TRBV26 with TRBJ2-5; 12 bases are shared with TRBD2. CDR3 length: 16 amino acids. Germline-derived CDR1 and CDR2 are KGHPV and FQNQEV (reference sequence). The J segment lost 2 bases and the V segment lost 3 bases, leaving 3 bases of the junction unmatched. The covered CDR3 bases are TGTGCCAGCAGTCTCGACTGGGGGGGCGCCCAAGACACCCAGTAC. Its translation is CASSLDWGGAQDTQY. The entire CDR3 protein is CASSLDWGGAQDTQYF.

In regard to this clone: Germline and genes here are mouse. The read is 1 residue too short to cover the CDR3 end, so that end is filled in from the germline J gene. V is TRBV26 and J is TRBJ2-3; D ambiguous. V was trimmed by 3 bases and J by 0 bases, leaving 4 bases between them. This CDR3 spans 13 amino acids. CDR1 is KGHPV, CDR2 FQNQEV, per germline (reference sequence). The CDR3 sequence is CASSLHSAETLYF. CDR3 bases read: TGTGCCAGCAGTCTCCACAGTGCAGAAACGCTGTAT.

This clone has only a few counts. Gene names and germline refer to mouse. The CDR3 end is not reached by the read, which stops 1 residue before it; the germline J gene fills it in. The sample contains more than one DNA sequence encoding this CDR3. This rearrangement joins TRBV26 to TRBJ1-5; D unresolved. Germline assignment: CDR1 KGHPV and CDR2 FQNQEV (reference sequence). The CDR3 extends over 13 amino acids. The V end was cut by 2 bases, the J end by 0 bases, with 2 bases between. The chain's CDR3 is CASSLNNNQAPLF. Partial CDR3 DNA: TGTGCCAGCAGTCTGAATAACAACCAGGCTCCGCTT.

This clone has only a few counts. Gene names denote mouse genes. The sequenced part of the CDR3 DNA is TGTGCCAGCCGACAGGGGGGTGCAGAAACGCTGTAT. Amino acid sequence: CASRQGGAETLY. The complete CDR3 protein is CASRQGGAETLYF. The chain joins TRBV13-1 to TRBJ2-3; 9 bases align to TRBD1. The read ends 1 residue before the CDR3 terminus; that terminus is restored from the germline J gene. The trim removed 7 bases at V and 1 base at J, leaving 1 base unmatched. CDR3 size: 13 residues. Germline loops: CDR1 NSHNY, CDR2 SYGAGN.

This clone was picked up a small number of times. Genes and germline come from the mouse. Sequencing ends 1 residue short of the CDR3 end; the germline J gene provides the rest. The J gene is TRBJ2-7, the V gene TRBV26; no reliable D call. From germline, CDR1 is KGHPV and CDR2 FQNQEV (reference sequence). The CDR3 runs to 13 residues. The germline V and J ends were trimmed by 3 bases and 0 bases, with 6 bases remaining between them. CDR3 bases read: TGTGCCAGCAGTCTACACATCTCCTATGAACAGTAC. It yields the protein CASSLHISYEQY. The whole CDR3 region reads CASSLHISYEQYF.